These 14 T cell receptor beta chains originate from one sample sequenced in a study of vaccination and CD4 T cells after COVID-19. The study sequenced cultured CD4+ T cell DNA using the Oncomine TCR Beta short-read assay. TCRdb recomputed calls from the PCR reads with MiXCR, one row per CDR3 protein. Here the sample spans thousands of distinct CDR3 sequences, around 43% being singletons. Regarding treatment: roughly ten-day PBMC culture with coronavirus spike peptide pools or control peptides (ViraFEST assay). It was before the COVID-19 pandemic (2011-2018) that the unexposed donor's CD4+ T cells were collected. These TCRs are of unknown antigen specificity. Sequenced input: CD4+ T cells from blood, cultured in vitro. Receptors originate from a human donor in good health.

This sequence joins TRBV19 and TRBJ2-5; D ambiguous. The length of the CDR3 is 13 residues. The ends were cut back, 9 bases at V and 3 bases at J, with 14 bases in the middle. CDR1 is LNHDA and CDR2 is SQIVND in the germline V gene (reference sequence). DNA for the CDR3: TGTGCCAGCCGGAGACAAAAGAAAGAGACCCAGTACTTC. Protein sequence: CASRRQKKETQYF.

In DNA, the CDR3 is TGTGCCAGCAGTGCGGACGCCCTATCCCAGCATTTT. Translation gives CASSADALSQHF. The V and J genes are TRBV12-3 or TRBV12-4 and TRBJ1-5; D is uncertain. The CDR3 covers 12 residues. Trimming removed 5 bases from V and 11 bases from J, with 13 bases in between.

This clonotype was detected only a few times. The gene calls are TRBV6-1 and TRBJ1-1; possible D gene TRBD1, 5 bases. Germline V CDR1 and CDR2: MNHNS, SASEGT. V was shortened by 6 bases and J by 6 bases, with 20 bases between the two germline ends. The CDR3 has 15 amino acids. The DNA of the CDR3 is TGTGCCAGCAGCCGACTCAACGGGGGTAACGCTGAAGCTTTCTTT. Translating it yields CASSRLNGGNAEAFF.

The table lists this clonotype with a few counts. The chain uses TRBV20-1 and TRBJ1-5; no reliable D call. The CDR3 contains 13 residues. Trimming pared 0 bases from V and 5 bases from J, leaving 8 bases between. The V gene's germline CDR1 is DFQATT and CDR2 SNEGSKA (reference sequence). The CDR3 bases are TGCAGTGCTAGAGACCATCCAGATCAGCCCCAGCATTTT. Translating it yields CSARDHPDQPQHF.

This clonotype showed up just a few times. The rearrangement joins TRBV6-1 to TRBJ2-7; TRBD1 might be the D (6 bases). The CDR3 is 14 residues long. V gave up 7 bases and J gave up 4 bases, with 17 bases separating them. Per germline, CDR1 MNHNS and CDR2 SASEGT. The CDR3, as DNA: TGTGCCAGCATCGGGGAAAACAGGGTTTACGAGCAGTACTTC. It codes for CASIGENRVYEQYF.

Worth noting for this clonotype: One end of the junction is discordant with germline, which a read error may explain. The chain uses TRBV6-5 and TRBJ1-5; TRBD1 is a possible D gene (5 bases). This CDR3 is 17 amino acids long. Germline loops: CDR1 MNHEY, CDR2 SVGAGI. The chain's CDR3 is CVSSSPAGRVGNQPQHF. CDR3 sequence (DNA): TGTGTCAGCAGTTCCCCTGCAGGGAGGGTTGGGAATCAGCCCCAGCATTTT.

The genes are TRBV19 and TRBJ1-2; TRBD1 matches 8 bases. Germline CDR1 LNHDA, CDR2 SQIVND (reference sequence). Trimming cost V 7 bases and J 2 bases; bases outside gene matches: 12. CDR3 size: 16 residues. CDR3 amino acids: CASIPRGRLGNYGYTF. As DNA, the CDR3 is TGTGCCAGTATCCCCAGGGGGCGACTTGGGAACTATGGCTACACCTTC.

The V gene is TRBV20-1, the J gene TRBJ2-3; perhaps D is TRBD1 or TRBD2 (5 bases each). The germline V gene encodes CDR1 DFQATT and CDR2 SNEGSKA (reference sequence). V was trimmed by 5 bases and J by 1 base, leaving 13 bases between them. The CDR3 covers 14 residues. The CDR3: CSAWDPRRTDTQYF. In DNA form, the CDR3 reads TGCAGTGCTTGGGACCCGAGACGCACAGATACGCAGTATTTT.

This clonotype was found a few times. The chain is built from TRBV5-4 and TRBJ2-5; D unclear. Per the germline V gene, CDR1 is SGHNT and CDR2 is YYREEE (reference sequence). V lost 4 bases to trimming and J lost 0 bases, with 13 bases between them. The CDR3 extends over 15 amino acids. The CDR3 DNA sequence: TGTGCCAGCAGCCCCGAATGGCTAAACCAAGAGACCCAGTACTTC. Protein sequence: CASSPEWLNQETQYF.

This chain links TRBV6-4 with TRBJ1-3; the match to TRBD1 covers 7 bases. Per the germline V gene, CDR1 is MRHNA and CDR2 is SNTAGT. Trimming cost V 7 bases and J 0 bases; bases outside gene matches: 15. This CDR3 is built from 18 residues. For the CDR3, the DNA is TGTGCCAGCATCTTACGGGACAGATTACTGGCCTCTGGAAACACCATATATTTT. It encodes CASILRDRLLASGNTIYF.

V and J are TRBV10-3 and TRBJ2-1; D is undetermined. Germline assignment: CDR1 ENHRY and CDR2 SYGVKD. This CDR3 has 15 residues. Between the trimmed V and J ends, which lost 9 bases and 0 bases, there was a span of 15 bases. The CDR3 bases are TGTGCCATATCCGGTGGGTCCCTCTCCTACAATGAGCAGTTCTTC. It translates to CAISGGSLSYNEQFF.

The chain combines TRBV6-1 with TRBJ2-7; tentative D call: TRBD1 (6 bases). Germline lookup yields CDR1 MNHNS and CDR2 SASEGT. The CDR3 covers 14 residues. Trimming took 6 bases from V and 1 from J, leaving 13 bases between them. CDR3 nucleotides: TGTGCCAGCAGCCAGGGGATACAATCCTACGAGCAGTACTTC. Its translation is CASSQGIQSYEQYF.

This chain uses TRBV20-1 with TRBJ2-6; tentative D call: TRBD1 (5 bases). The CDR3 has 15 amino acids. Looked up from germline, CDR1 is DFQATT and CDR2 is SNEGSKA (reference sequence). V shed 3 bases and J shed 2 bases, with 11 bases lying between them. The CDR3 DNA sequence: TGCAGTGCTAGGGTTACAGGTGCTGGGGCCAACGTCCTGACTTTC. Translated, it gives CSARVTGAGANVLTF.

This clonotype was found a few times. The chain uses TRBV6-1 and TRBJ1-1; TRBD1 might be the D (6 bases). CDR3 length: 14 residues. V shed 1 base and J shed 4 bases, with 10 bases lying between them. Germline CDR1 reads MNHNS; CDR2 reads SASEGT. In nucleotides, the CDR3 is TGTGCCAGCAGTGAAGACAGGGTGGGCACTGAAGCTTTCTTT. This codes for CASSEDRVGTEAFF.